Each of the 19 T cell receptor beta chains below was sequenced from the same sample in a study of persistence of HIV-infected CD4 T cells. Overlapping HIV-1 Gag 15-mer peptides at approximately 0.91 ug per peptide per mL were used. CD40L-negative CD69-negative CD45RO-high memory CD4+ T cells were sorted as populations depleted of antigen-responding cells. This was the immunoSEQ version 4 assay in survey mode. Using immunoSEQ multiplex PCR, the repertoire was profiled, and TCRdb retains in-frame clones only, with some absent. The sample shows 30,000 to 45,000 clones, about 84% of them seen only once. These receptors are not linked to any known antigen. Sequenced here: cultured CD4+ T cells from PBMCs, sampled from a patient who received antiretroviral therapy. The receptors were gathered from an adult with HIV. The donor label of this sample is uncertain.

The rearrangement links TRBV5-1 to TRBJ1-4; D might be TRBD1 (6 bases). This CDR3 region has 15 residues. V was pared by 0 bases and J by 4 bases, with 10 bases between. Germline V gene lookup returns CDR1 SGHRS and CDR2 YFSETQ. The CDR3 DNA reads as TGCGCCAGCAGCTTGGAGACAGGAAATAATGAAAAACTGTTTTTT. It yields the protein CASSLETGNNEKLFF. Looking up the rest from reference TRBV5-1 and TRBJ1-4 gives the full variable domain: KAGVTQTPRYLIKTRGQQVTLSCSPISGHRSVSWYQQTPGQGLQFLFEYFSETQRNKGNFPGRFSGRQFSNSRSEMNVSTLELGDSALYLCASSLETGNNEKLFFGSGTQLSVL.

The chain joins TRBV6-5 to TRBJ1-2; no firm D call. CDR3 length: 15 residues. Germline CDR1 reads MNHEY; CDR2 reads SVGAGI. V gave up 2 bases and J gave up 2 bases, with 12 bases separating them. The CDR3 loop is CASSYVGKQNYGYTF. CDR3 DNA: TGTGCCAGCAGTTACGTCGGCAAACAAAACTATGGCTACACCTTC.

CDR3 protein: CASSPGLMLAKNIQYF. Here the CDR3 DNA reads TGTGCCAGCTCACCCGGACTGATGCTAGCCAAAAACATTCAGTACTTC. The chain links TRBV18 to TRBJ2-4; possible D gene TRBD2, 5 bases. Germline V CDR1 and CDR2: KGHSH, LQKENI. V was shortened by 3 bases and J by 0 bases, with 12 bases between the two germline ends. CDR3 length: 16 amino acids.

The table lists this clone with a few counts. The genes are TRBV5-1 and TRBJ1-4, with 8 bases matching TRBD1. This CDR3 comprises 15 residues. Trimming took 4 bases from V and 6 from J; bases not matched to a gene: 8. CDR1 is SGHRS, CDR2 YFSETQ, per germline. Written as DNA, the CDR3 is TGCGCCAGCAGCCCGGACAGGGATCTAGATGAAAAACTGTTTTTT. Protein sequence: CASSPDRDLDEKLFF.

The chain carries TRBV11-1 and TRBJ1-1; no clear D. The V gene lost 3 bases and the J gene lost 5 bases, with 4 bases spanning the gap. Germline V lookup: CDR1 SGHAT, CDR2 FQDESV (reference sequence). The CDR3 is 11 residues long. The CDR3 region has the DNA TGTGCCAGCAGCTTTGATACTGAAGCTTTCTTT. Protein sequence: CASSFDTEAFF.

The sample holds one count of this clone. The J gene is TRBJ1-2, the V gene TRBV5-4; D might be TRBD1 (6 bases). The V and J ends lost 5 bases and 7 bases respectively, with 24 bases between them. This CDR3 is 16 amino acids long. Germline lookup yields CDR1 SGHNT and CDR2 YYREEE (reference sequence). This CDR3 reads CASSILQQGSRGGYTF. The DNA for the CDR3 is TGTGCCAGCAGTATCTTACAACAGGGTTCGCGGGGTGGCTACACCTTC.

The V and J genes are TRBV29-1 and TRBJ1-2, with D possibly being TRBD1 (6 bases). The CDR3 totals 13 residues. Trimming stripped 7 bases from V and 5 bases from J, with 17 bases between. Germline CDR1 is SQVTM and CDR2 is ANQGSEA. The CDR3 nucleotides are TGCAGCGGTTCGGACAGCCCGAGGTATGGCTACACCTTC. It encodes CSGSDSPRYGYTF.

This clone was found once. V is TRBV6-1 and J is TRBJ1-5; D is uncertain. V lost 0 bases and J lost 2, with 8 bases in between. The CDR3 sequence is 15 residues long. From germline, CDR1 is MNHNS and CDR2 SASEGT. This CDR3 is CASSEALGGNQPQHF. In nucleotides, the CDR3 is TGTGCCAGCAGTGAAGCCCTGGGTGGCAATCAGCCCCAGCATTTT.

J is TRBJ2-4 and V is TRBV18; a weak D match, TRBD2 (6 bases). CDR3 length: 15 residues. Germline CDR1 KGHSH, CDR2 LQKENI. The V end was cut by 0 bases, the J end by 4 bases, with 10 bases between. CDR3 amino acids: CASSPPRDGKNIQYF. CDR3 bases: TGTGCCAGCTCACCACCGCGGGACGGGAAAAACATTCAGTACTTC.

The V gene is TRBV11-1, the J gene TRBJ2-4; D may match TRBD1 or TRBD2 (5 bases each). The CDR3 is 16 amino acids. The germline CDR1 and CDR2 sequences are SGHAT and FQDESV (reference sequence). V lost 5 bases and J 0 bases, leaving 14 bases between the germline ends. The CDR3 sequence: CASSQGRALAKNIQYF. For the CDR3, the DNA is TGTGCCAGCAGCCAGGGACGAGCCTTAGCCAAAAACATTCAGTACTTC.

Points on this clone: Other DNA variants within this sample encode the same CDR3. The J gene is TRBJ1-6, the V gene TRBV27; TRBD1 matches 11 bases. The junction had 1 base not matched to a gene; V was cut back by 3 bases and J by 3 bases. Germline CDR1 and CDR2: MNHEY and SMNVEV (reference sequence). The CDR3 loop spans 16 amino acids. The CDR3, as DNA: TGTGCCAGCAGTTTTGGGACAGGGGGCTATAATTCACCCCTCCACTTT. This translates into CASSFGTGGYNSPLHF.

This clone was counted once. The rearrangement links TRBV18 to TRBJ2-6; D call uncertain. The CDR3 extends over 16 amino acids. V was pared by 3 bases and J by 4 bases, with 13 bases between. Germline CDR1 is KGHSH and CDR2 is LQKENI. The CDR3 spells CASSPSSSVGANVLTF. The CDR3 DNA follows: TGTGCCAGCTCACCCAGCAGCTCCGTGGGGGCCAACGTCCTGACTTTC.

The count of this clone is one. The chain carries TRBV5-1 and TRBJ1-1; no firm D call. Per germline, CDR1 SGHRS and CDR2 YFSETQ. The CDR3 covers 16 residues. The V end was cut by 6 bases, the J end by 0 bases, with 18 bases between. The CDR3 loop is CASTTGLPAMNTEAFF. The CDR3 DNA is TGCGCCAGCACGACTGGGCTGCCCGCTATGAACACTGAAGCTTTCTTT.

V is TRBV18 and J is TRBJ2-5; perhaps TRBD2 as D (5 bases). Per the germline V gene, CDR1 is KGHSH and CDR2 is LQKENI. The CDR3 runs to 15 residues. V shed 3 bases and J shed 2 bases, with 13 bases lying between them. CDR3 protein: CASSPPRSGQETQYF. The CDR3 nucleotides are TGTGCCAGCTCACCCCCCCGGAGCGGACAAGAGACCCAGTACTTC.

The V call is TRBV10-2, the J call TRBJ1-5; D not certain. Germline V gene sequence: CDR1 WSHSY, CDR2 SAAADI. V dropped 3 bases and J dropped 4 bases, with 13 bases sitting between them. There are 15 residues in the CDR3. The CDR3 DNA is TGCGCCAGCAGTGACATAGGACGGAAAAATCAGCCCCAGCATTTT. Its protein is CASSDIGRKNQPQHF.

This clone was picked up one time. V usage is TRBV4-1 and J usage is TRBJ2-3; 10 positions match TRBD1. The CDR3 consists of 16 residues. From germline, CDR1 is MGHRA and CDR2 YSYEKL. The V gene end was trimmed by 5 bases and the J gene end by 6 bases; junction bases not matched to a gene: 11. Here the CDR3 reads CASSSTGGGRGDTQYF. The CDR3 bases are TGCGCCAGCAGCTCGACAGGGGGCGGGCGAGGGGATACGCAGTATTTT.

Only one count was recorded for this clone. The CDR3 sequence: CSELHTDTQYF. The CDR3 nucleotides are TGCAGCGAGCTCCACACAGATACGCAGTATTTT. The rearrangement joins TRBV20-1 to TRBJ2-3, with no clear D. The CDR3 has 11 amino acids. Looked up from germline, CDR1 is DFQATT and CDR2 is SNEGSKA (reference sequence).

J is TRBJ2-7 and V is TRBV5-1; possibly TRBD1 or TRBD2 for D (6 bases each). The germline gives CDR1 SGHRS, CDR2 YFSETQ. Trimming pared 8 bases from V and 3 bases from J, leaving 15 bases between. The CDR3 spans 13 residues. The CDR3 nucleotides are TGCGCCAGTACAATTAGGGGGGACTACGAGCAGTACTTC. The encoded protein is CASTIRGDYEQYF.

The chain recombines TRBV5-1 with TRBJ2-1; D unresolved. Trimming cost V 0 bases and J 5 bases, with 9 bases left between them. There are 14 residues in the CDR3. Germline V lookup: CDR1 SGHRS, CDR2 YFSETQ. CDR3 amino acids: CASSLAQSHNEQFF. CDR3 coding DNA: TGCGCCAGCAGCTTGGCACAGAGCCACAATGAGCAGTTCTTC. The full variable domain, in which reference TRBV5-1 and TRBJ2-1 provide the parts outside the CDR3, is KAGVTQTPRYLIKTRGQQVTLSCSPISGHRSVSWYQQTPGQGLQFLFEYFSETQRNKGNFPGRFSGRQFSNSRSEMNVSTLELGDSALYLCASSLAQSHNEQFFGPGTRLTVL.